This TCR beta chain was profiled in a study of cytomegalovirus exposure and HLA in healthy donors. Turning to the study itself: Genotyping of more than 300 donors showed that 70% to 90% belonged to the Caucasian-associated ancestry cluster.

Overall study results and limits: As was reported, the HLA-A and HLA-B alleles of most subjects were accurately predicted from TCR beta sequences.

The primer mix had 60 Vbeta and 13 Jbeta primers. Assay: immunoSEQ multiplex PCR; the TCRdb copy retains only in-frame clones and omits some. This sample's clone table lists under 200,000 clones. A note on this clone: Its antigen is not identified.

The V end was cut by 1 base, the J end by 5 bases, with 15 bases between. Germline lookup yields CDR1 SGHNT and CDR2 YYREEE (reference sequence). This CDR3 is 15 amino acids long. The chain has TRBV5-4 and TRBJ1-2; perhaps TRBD1 as D (5 bases). Sample: PBMCs. This receptor was obtained from a man aged 25 to 45 in good health and CMV-seronegative. The DNA for the CDR3 is TGTGCCAGCAGCTTGCAGCAGGGTTTCGGGTATGGCTACACCTTC. It is translated as CASSLQQGFGYGYTF.